The following is a TCR beta chain sequence with its context. This entry belongs to a study of blood T cell repertoires in COVID-19. Assay: immunoSEQ multiplex PCR; the TCRdb copy retains only in-frame clones and omits some. The sample has a few hundred thousand clones; roughly 92% are singletons. This clonotype originated in a woman aged 40 to 55 who had been exposed to COVID-19. Input material: PBMCs or T cells enriched from blood (not recorded which).

The CDR3 DNA sequence: TGTGCCAGCAGCGCTCGGCCCGACAGGGGTAGCACAGATACGCAGTATTTT. This codes for CASSARPDRGSTDTQYF. The chain uses TRBV7-9 and TRBJ2-3, with 8 positions matching TRBD1. CDR1 is SEHNR, CDR2 FQNEAQ, per germline (reference sequence). This CDR3 is built from 17 residues. Trimming removed 5 bases from V and 0 bases from J; junction bases left unmatched: 10. Full variable domain (outside the CDR3, taken from reference TRBV7-9 and TRBJ2-3): DTGVSQNPRHKITKRGQNVTFRCDPISEHNRLYWYRQTLGQGPEFLTYFQNEAQLEKSRLLSDRFSAERPKGSFSTLEIQRTEQGDSAMYLCASSARPDRGSTDTQYFGPGTRLTVL.